This T cell receptor (beta chain) was identified in a study of cytomegalovirus exposure and HLA in healthy donors. About the research overall: As released early, the data held 70 million to 95 million unique TCRs from HLA-typed donors.

With 60 Vbeta and 13 Jbeta primers, the PCR was carried out. Clones were read by immunoSEQ multiplex PCR, and TCRdb kept only the in-frame ones, dropping some. Found here are roughly 77,000 clones; the top ten clones hold approximately 3.9%. Donors in the study were healthy people who gave bone marrow. Germline assignment: CDR1 MDHEN and CDR2 SYDVKM. With 5 bases removed from V and 6 bases from J, the gap between germline ends came to 16 bases. The CDR3 length is 14 residues. As for this clone: The antigen is unknown.

Broader study findings: Cytomegalovirus status was reportedly diagnosed by the classifier with high sensitivity and specificity.

This clonotype originated in a female donor in good health and CMV-seropositive. The V call is TRBV28, the J call TRBJ1-1; tentatively, D is TRBD1 (6 bases). Input material: PBMCs. As DNA, the CDR3 is TGTGCCAGCAGTGGGCAGGGGTGGAAGTCTGAAGCTTTCTTT. As protein: CASSGQGWKSEAFF.